Only a few counts were recorded for the clone carrying this TCR beta chain. The antigen remains undetermined. This sample stems from a study of cytomegalovirus exposure and HLA in healthy donors. From germline, CDR1 is SGHRS and CDR2 YFSETQ. There are 13 residues in the CDR3. V was cut by 2 bases and J by 3 bases, with 8 bases left in between. PCR primers comprised 60 Vbeta and 13 Jbeta primers. Measured with immunoSEQ multiplex PCR; TCRdb has only the in-frame clones, and not every one. In the table there are roughly 100,000 clones, around 60% of which are singletons. Study-level points and caveats: Based on reports, TCR beta sequences accurately predicted HLA-A and HLA-B alleles for most subjects. As a later analysis revealed, the rate of TCR association differed by HLA locus, with DRB1 most and HLA-C fewest. Whilst most TCR sequences proved rare, a subset of public TCRs occurred across many donors.

Sequenced: PBMCs. The chain carries TRBV5-1 and TRBJ1-1; D gene ambiguous. The receptor's source is a man aged 30 to 45 in good health and CMV-seropositive. Here the CDR3 reads CASSFLRDTEAFF. The CDR3 nucleotides read TGCGCCAGCAGCTTCCTTAGAGACACTGAAGCTTTCTTT.